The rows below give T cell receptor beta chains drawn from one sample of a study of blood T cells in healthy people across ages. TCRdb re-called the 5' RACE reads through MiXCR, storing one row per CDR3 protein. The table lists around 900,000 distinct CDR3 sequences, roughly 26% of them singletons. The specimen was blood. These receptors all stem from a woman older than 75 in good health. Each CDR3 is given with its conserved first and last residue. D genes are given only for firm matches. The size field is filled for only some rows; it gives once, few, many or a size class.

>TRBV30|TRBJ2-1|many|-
CAWSTSDRLYNEQFF
TGTGCCTGGAGTACGTCGGACAGATTATACAATGAGCAGTTCTTC
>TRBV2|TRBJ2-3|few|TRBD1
CASSIGTGSTDTQYF
TGTGCCAGCAGCATCGGGACAGGGAGCACAGATACGCAGTATTTT
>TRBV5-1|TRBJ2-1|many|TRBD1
CASSLDRVSYNEQFF
TGCGCCAGCAGCCTGGACAGGGTTTCCTACAATGAGCAGTTCTTC
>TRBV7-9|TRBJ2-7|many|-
CASSLVKVGEQYF
TGTGCCAGCAGCTTAGTAAAGGTCGGCGAGCAGTACTTC
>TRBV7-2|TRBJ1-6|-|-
CASSLNMGRSSLHF
TGTGCCAGCAGCTTAAATATGGGGCGTTCATCCCTCCACTTT
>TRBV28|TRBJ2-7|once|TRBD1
CASSLRTGTSSYEQYF
TGTGCCAGCAGCCTTCGGACAGGGACGAGCTCCTACGAGCAGTACTTC
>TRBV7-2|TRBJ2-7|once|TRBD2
CVSSQSPSGGALEQYF
TGTGTCAGCAGCCAGAGCCCCAGCGGGGGGGCCCTCGAGCAGTACTTC
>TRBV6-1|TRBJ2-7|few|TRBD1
CASSEGGTGGYEQYF
TGTGCCAGCAGTGAAGGTGGGACAGGGGGCTACGAGCAGTACTTC
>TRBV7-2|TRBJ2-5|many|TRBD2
CASSLGSWGGQETQYF
TGTGCCAGCAGCTTAGGGAGTTGGGGGGGGCAAGAGACCCAGTACTTC
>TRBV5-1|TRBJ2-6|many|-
CASSLAGSSGANVLTF
TGCGCCAGCAGCTTGGCAGGGTCTTCTGGGGCCAACGTCCTGACTTTC
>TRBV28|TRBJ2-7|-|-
CASGADTGSYEQYF
TGTGCCAGCGGAGCCGACACAGGTTCCTACGAGCAGTACTTC
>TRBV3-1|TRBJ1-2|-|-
CASNHYRVLGYTF
TGTGCCAGCAACCACTACAGGGTCCTTGGCTACACCTTC
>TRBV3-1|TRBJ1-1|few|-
CASSQRQIKDEAFF
TGTGCCAGCAGCCAGCGACAGATCAAGGACGAAGCTTTCTTT
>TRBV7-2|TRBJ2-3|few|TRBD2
CASSLKGRGGGSQDTQYF
TGTGCCAGCAGCTTAAAGGGAAGGGGCGGGGGAAGCCAGGATACGCAGTATTTT
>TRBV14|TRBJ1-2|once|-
CTSSLRDDYGYTF
TGTACCAGCAGCCTCAGGGATGACTATGGCTACACCTTC
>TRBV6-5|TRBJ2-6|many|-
CASSYSIRGTGANVLTF
TGTGCCAGCAGTTACTCAATCAGGGGAACCGGGGCCAACGTCCTGACTTTC
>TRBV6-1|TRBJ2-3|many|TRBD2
CASSGGMTSSTDTQYF
TGTGCCAGCAGTGGGGGAATGACTAGCTCCACAGATACGCAGTATTTT
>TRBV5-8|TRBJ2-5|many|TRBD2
CASSEALAGGMYQETQYF
TGTGCCAGCAGCGAGGCGCTAGCGGGGGGGATGTACCAAGAGACCCAGTACTTC
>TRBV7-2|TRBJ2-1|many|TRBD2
CASTVREGNSYNEQFF
TGTGCCAGCACCGTTAGGGAGGGCAACTCCTACAATGAGCAGTTCTTC
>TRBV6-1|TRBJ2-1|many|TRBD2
CASSEAGLAGGPVVEQFF
TGTGCCAGCAGTGAAGCCGGACTAGCGGGGGGGCCCGTAGTTGAGCAGTTCTTC
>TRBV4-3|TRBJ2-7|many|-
CASSQDWSGSSYEQYF
TGCGCCAGCAGCCAAGATTGGTCCGGGAGTTCCTACGAGCAGTACTTC
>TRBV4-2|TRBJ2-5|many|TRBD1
CASSHGRGYQETQYF
TGTGCCAGCAGCCACGGCAGGGGGTATCAGGAGACCCAGTACTTC
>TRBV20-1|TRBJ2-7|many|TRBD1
CSVGQGAYEQYF
TGCAGCGTGGGACAGGGGGCCTACGAGCAGTACTTC
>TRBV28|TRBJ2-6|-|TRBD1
CASRRTGVGYGANVLTF
TGTGCCAGCAGGCGGACAGGGGTTGGGTATGGGGCCAACGTCCTGACTTTC
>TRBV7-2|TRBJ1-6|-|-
CASSGTAHSPLHF
TGTGCCAGCAGCGGGACGGCCCATTCACCCCTCCACTTT
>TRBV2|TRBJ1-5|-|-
CASSVAGRYSNQPQHF
TGTGCCAGCAGTGTCGCAGGCCGATATAGCAATCAGCCCCAGCATTTT
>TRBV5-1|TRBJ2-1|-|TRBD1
CASSLVSGTGGNNEQFF
TGCGCCAGCAGCTTGGTATCGGGTACAGGGGGGAACAATGAGCAGTTCTTC
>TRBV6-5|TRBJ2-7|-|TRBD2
CASSSGGGRRIWNEQYF
TGTGCCAGCAGTTCGGGGGGTGGGCGAAGGATCTGGAATGAGCAGTACTTC
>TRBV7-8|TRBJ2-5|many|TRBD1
CASSVDRGAAETQYF
TGTGCCAGCAGCGTCGACAGGGGGGCCGCGGAGACCCAGTACTTC
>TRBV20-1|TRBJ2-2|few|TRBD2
CSALQRDYNTGELFF
TGCAGTGCCCTCCAGAGGGACTACAACACCGGGGAGCTGTTTTTT
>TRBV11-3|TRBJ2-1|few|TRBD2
CASSLSGGADEQFF
TGTGCCAGCAGCTTAAGCGGGGGGGCCGATGAGCAGTTCTTC
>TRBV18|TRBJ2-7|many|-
CASSPLRSHEQYF
TGTGCCAGCTCACCACTAAGGTCCCACGAGCAGTACTTC
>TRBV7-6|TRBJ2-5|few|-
CASSRGRVGQETQYF
TGTGCCAGCAGCCGCGGTCGGGTTGGGCAAGAGACCCAGTACTTC
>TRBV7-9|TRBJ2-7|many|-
CASSWDNGEQYF
TGTGCCAGCAGCTGGGACAATGGCGAGCAGTACTTC
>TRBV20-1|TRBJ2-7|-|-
CSARDGAEVYEQYF
TGCAGTGCTAGAGATGGAGCGGAGGTCTACGAGCAGTACTTC
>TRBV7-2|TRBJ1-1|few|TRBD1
CASSANAGTGVTEAFF
TGTGCCAGCAGCGCGAACGCCGGGACAGGGGTCACTGAAGCTTTCTTT
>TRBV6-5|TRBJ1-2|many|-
CASSRFLGNYGYTF
TGTGCCAGCAGCCGTTTTCTCGGTAACTATGGCTACACCTTC
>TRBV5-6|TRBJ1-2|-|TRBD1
CASRHIDRGGHGYTF
TGTGCCAGCAGACATATCGACAGGGGTGGCCATGGCTACACCTTC
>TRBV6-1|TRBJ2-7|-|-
CAIRPGLDWEQYF
TGTGCCATTCGACCGGGCCTCGATTGGGAGCAGTACTTC
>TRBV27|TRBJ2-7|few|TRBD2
CASRYQKRGRHEQYF
TGTGCCAGCAGATACCAGAAGCGGGGTCGGCACGAGCAGTACTTC
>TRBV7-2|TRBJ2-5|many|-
CASSLELRGTQYF
TGTGCCAGCAGCTTAGAATTGCGAGGGACCCAGTACTTC
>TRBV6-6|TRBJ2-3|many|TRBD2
CASQAGEGNTQYF
TGTGCCAGCCAGGCGGGGGAAGGAAATACGCAGTATTTT
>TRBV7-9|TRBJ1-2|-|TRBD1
CASSPGTVGAAYGYTF
TGTGCCAGCAGCCCGGGGACAGTAGGGGCAGCCTATGGCTACACCTTC
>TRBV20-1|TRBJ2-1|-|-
CSALSRAASYNEQFF
TGCAGTGCTCTTTCGAGAGCGGCCTCCTACAATGAGCAGTTCTTC
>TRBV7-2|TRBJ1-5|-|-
CASSLATVISDQPQHF
TGTGCCAGCAGCTTAGCGACGGTGATTAGCGATCAGCCCCAGCATTTT
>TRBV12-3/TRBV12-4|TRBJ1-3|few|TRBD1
CASSLLTGAGNTIYF
TGTGCCAGCAGTTTGCTGACAGGGGCTGGAAACACCATATATTTT
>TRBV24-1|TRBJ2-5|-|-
CATGDWGAEETQYF
TGTGCCACCGGTGATTGGGGGGCCGAAGAGACCCAGTACTTC
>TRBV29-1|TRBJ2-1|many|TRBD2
CSVLLAGANEQFF
TGCAGCGTCCTACTAGCGGGGGCCAATGAGCAGTTCTTC
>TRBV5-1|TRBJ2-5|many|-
CASGGTSKQETQYF
TGCGCCAGCGGCGGGACATCTAAACAAGAGACCCAGTACTTC
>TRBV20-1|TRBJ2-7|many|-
CSASPTQGWHEQYF
TGCAGTGCTAGCCCTACTCAGGGTTGGCACGAGCAGTACTTC